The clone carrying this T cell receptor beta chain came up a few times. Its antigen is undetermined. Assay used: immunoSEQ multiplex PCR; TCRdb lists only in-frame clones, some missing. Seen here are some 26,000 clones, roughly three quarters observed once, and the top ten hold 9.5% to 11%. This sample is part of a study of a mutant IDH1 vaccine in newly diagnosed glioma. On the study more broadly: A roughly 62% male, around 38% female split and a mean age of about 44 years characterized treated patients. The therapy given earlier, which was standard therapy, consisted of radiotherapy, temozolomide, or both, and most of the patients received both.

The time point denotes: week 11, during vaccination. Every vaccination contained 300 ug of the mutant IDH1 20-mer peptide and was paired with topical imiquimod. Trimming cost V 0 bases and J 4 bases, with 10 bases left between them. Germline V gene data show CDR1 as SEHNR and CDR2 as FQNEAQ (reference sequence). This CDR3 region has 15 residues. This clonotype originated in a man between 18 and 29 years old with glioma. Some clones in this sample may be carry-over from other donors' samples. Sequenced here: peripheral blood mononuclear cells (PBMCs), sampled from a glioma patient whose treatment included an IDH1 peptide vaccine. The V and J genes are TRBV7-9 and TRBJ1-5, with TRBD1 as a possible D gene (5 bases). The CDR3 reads CASSLAGGSNQPQHF. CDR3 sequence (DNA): TGTGCCAGCAGCTTAGCTGGGGGTAGTAATCAGCCCCAGCATTTT. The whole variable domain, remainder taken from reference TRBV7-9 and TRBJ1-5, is DTGVSQNPRHKITKRGQNVTFRCDPISEHNRLYWYRQTLGQGPEFLTYFQNEAQLEKSRLLSDRFSAERPKGSFSTLEIQRTEQGDSAMYLCASSLAGGSNQPQHFGDGTRLSIL.